These T cell receptor beta chains were read from a single sample in a study of spatial heterogeneity in lung cancer. TCRdb re-called the 5' RACE reads through MiXCR, storing one row per CDR3 protein. The repertoire holds 20,000 to 30,000 distinct CDR3 sequences, with approximately 9.5% as singletons. The source material was lung tumor tissue, sampled at surgery. These receptors all come from a male donor with early-stage non-small cell lung cancer. Each CDR3 is given with its conserved first and last residue. The order of the fields is V gene, CDR3 length, J gene, D gene, clone size, CDR3 protein, CDR3 DNA. A D gene is named only where the DNA matches it firmly. Size is stated for part of the rows, as once, few or many counts, or as a class when the clone is expanded.

TRBV3-1	14	TRBJ2-3	.	.	CASSQAVPGATQYF	TGTGCCAGCAGCCAAGCGGTCCCAGGCGCTACGCAGTATTTT
TRBV7-7	13	TRBJ2-3	.	.	CASSLTAWGTQYF	TGTGCCAGCAGCTTAACAGCCTGGGGTACGCAGTATTTT
TRBV30	13	TRBJ2-1	.	.	CAWSVSSAGEQFF	TGTGCCTGGAGTGTATCTAGCGCCGGTGAGCAGTTCTTC
TRBV5-1	20	TRBJ2-2	.	few	CASSLTYWRYRLSNTGELFF	TGCGCCAGCAGCTTAACGTACTGGCGGTACAGGCTATCGAACACCGGGGAGCTGTTTTTT
TRBV7-2	21	TRBJ2-6	TRBD1	many	CASSLHTGTAVLIAGANVLTF	TGTGCCAGCAGCTTGCACACGGGGACAGCCGTTTTGATCGCTGGGGCCAACGTCCTGACTTTC
TRBV14	15	TRBJ2-2	.	many	CASNGGPFNTGELFF	TGTGCCAGCAATGGAGGGCCCTTTAACACCGGGGAGCTGTTTTTT
TRBV5-4	13	TRBJ2-5	TRBD1	few	CASSLTGDETQYF	TGTGCCAGCAGCTTGACAGGGGACGAGACCCAGTACTTC
TRBV12-3/TRBV12-4	12	TRBJ2-2	.	.	CASTRGTGELFF	TGTGCCAGCACCCGGGGGACCGGGGAGCTGTTTTTT
TRBV3-1	16	TRBJ2-6	.	few	CASSGQQPAGANVLTF	TGTGCCAGCAGCGGACAGCAGCCCGCTGGGGCCAACGTCCTGACTTTC
TRBV5-1	17	TRBJ2-7	.	many	CASSVGSEKGRPYEQYF	TGCGCCAGCAGCGTCGGAAGTGAAAAGGGGCGGCCTTACGAGCAGTACTTC
TRBV29-1	14	TRBJ2-7	.	many	CSVGYRDHLYEQYF	TGCAGCGTCGGCTACAGGGACCACCTCTACGAGCAGTACTTC
TRBV5-1	15	TRBJ2-3	.	many	CASSQSTGEADTQYF	TGCGCCAGCAGCCAATCGACGGGAGAAGCAGATACGCAGTATTTT
TRBV29-1	16	TRBJ1-5	.	.	CSVHSGVRDGNQPQHF	TGCAGCGTCCATAGTGGCGTGAGGGACGGCAATCAGCCCCAGCATTTT
TRBV6-2/TRBV6-3	16	TRBJ2-7	.	many	CASSYAGRVLSYEQYF	TGTGCCAGCAGTTACGCCGGACGGGTTCTCTCCTACGAGCAGTACTTC
TRBV6-1	13	TRBJ1-5	.	many	CASSEMGGQPQHF	TGTGCCAGCAGTGAAATGGGGGGGCAGCCCCAGCATTTT
TRBV5-5	13	TRBJ2-3	.	few	CASSPGGPDTQYF	TGTGCCAGCAGCCCCGGGGGCCCAGATACGCAGTATTTT
TRBV28	15	TRBJ1-4	TRBD1	few	CASSFGTGPNEKLFF	TGTGCCAGCAGTTTTGGGACAGGGCCTAATGAAAAACTGTTTTTT
TRBV5-1	14	TRBJ2-5	TRBD1	few	CASSLRGGMETQYF	TGCGCCAGCAGCCTCCGAGGGGGCATGGAGACCCAGTACTTC
TRBV27	16	TRBJ2-7	.	.	CASSLYPLVAHYEQYF	TGTGCCAGCAGTTTATACCCCCTGGTAGCCCACTACGAGCAGTACTTC
TRBV7-3	15	TRBJ2-1	TRBD2	few	CASSLAGGRVNEQFF	TGTGCCAGCAGTCTAGCGGGAGGGAGGGTCAATGAGCAGTTCTTC
TRBV27	16	TRBJ1-5	.	many	CASSSLGLGSGQPQHF	TGTGCCAGCAGTTCCCTGGGACTAGGGAGCGGTCAGCCCCAGCATTTT
TRBV7-2	15	TRBJ2-1	.	many	CASSFGTRSYNEQFF	TGTGCCAGCAGTTTCGGGACTCGGTCCTACAATGAGCAGTTCTTC
TRBV5-4	15	TRBJ1-1	.	few	CASSRAGGSETEAFF	TGTGCCAGCAGCCGGGCCGGGGGGAGTGAGACTGAAGCTTTCTTT
TRBV10-3	15	TRBJ1-5	.	.	CATAWGHNSNQPQHF	TGTGCCACCGCTTGGGGGCACAATAGCAATCAGCCCCAGCATTTT
TRBV7-3	16	TRBJ2-2	.	.	CASSLAQVRITGELFF	TGTGCCAGCAGCTTAGCACAGGTTCGGATCACCGGGGAGCTGTTTTTT
TRBV6-4	16	TRBJ1-1	.	many	CASSERTKPPNTEAFF	TGTGCCAGCAGTGAACGGACTAAACCACCGAACACTGAAGCTTTCTTT
TRBV7-8	16	TRBJ1-1	.	many	CASSPQVRGLNTEAFF	TGTGCCAGCAGCCCCCAGGTGAGGGGATTGAACACTGAAGCTTTCTTT
TRBV4-1	15	TRBJ2-5	TRBD1	.	CAGSRGTGRGETQYF	TGCGCCGGCAGCCGGGGGACAGGGCGTGGAGAGACCCAGTACTTC
TRBV12-3/TRBV12-4	12	TRBJ1-5	.	many	CASSRASLAQHF	TGTGCCAGCAGCCGAGCCTCTTTGGCCCAGCATTTT
TRBV19	15	TRBJ1-5	.	many	CASSMTDYSNQPQHF	TGTGCCAGTAGTATGACTGACTATAGCAATCAGCCCCAGCATTTT
TRBV7-6	16	TRBJ2-7	.	.	CASSYTGSRGGYEQYF	TGTGCCAGCAGCTACACAGGGTCCAGGGGAGGTTACGAGCAGTACTTC
TRBV6-1	16	TRBJ1-2	TRBD1	many	CASKTTDRALGYGYTF	TGTGCCAGCAAGACAACGGACAGGGCTCTTGGCTATGGCTACACCTTC
TRBV18	14	TRBJ2-7	.	.	CASSQETGSYEQYF	TGTGCCAGCTCTCAGGAGACAGGCTCCTACGAGCAGTACTTC
TRBV11-3	15	TRBJ2-1	TRBD2	many	CASSHGLAGGNEQFF	TGTGCCAGCAGCCACGGACTAGCGGGGGGGAATGAGCAGTTCTTC
TRBV7-8	16	TRBJ2-1	.	.	CASSLPSRPTYNEQFF	TGTGCCAGCAGCTTACCTAGCCGACCAACCTACAATGAGCAGTTCTTC
TRBV6-2/TRBV6-3	14	TRBJ2-3	.	many	CASSYTSNTDTQYF	TGTGCCAGCAGTTATACATCCAACACAGATACGCAGTATTTT
TRBV20-1	12	TRBJ2-2	.	few	CSARPGAGELFF	TGCAGTGCCCGTCCGGGGGCCGGGGAGCTGTTTTTT
TRBV6-1	13	TRBJ1-1	.	many	CASSHIAPAEAFF	TGTGCCAGCAGCCACATAGCCCCCGCTGAAGCTTTCTTT
TRBV7-8	15	TRBJ1-5	TRBD1	few	CASSLGTGRNQPQHF	TGTGCCAGCAGCTTAGGGACAGGGCGCAATCAGCCCCAGCATTTT
TRBV5-1	17	TRBJ2-2	TRBD1	few	CASSRQMGQLNTGELFF	TGCGCCAGCAGCAGACAGATGGGACAGCTGAACACCGGGGAGCTGTTTTTT
TRBV29-1	14	TRBJ1-5	TRBD1	many	CSASSGTGVQPQHF	TGCAGCGCCAGTTCCGGGACAGGGGTTCAGCCCCAGCATTTT
TRBV28	14	TRBJ1-1	.	few	CASSLSVQGMTAFF	TGTGCCAGCAGTTTAAGTGTCCAGGGGATGACTGCTTTCTTT
TRBV5-4	15	TRBJ2-2	.	many	CAGSTGIIGTGELFF	TGTGCCGGGTCTACAGGGATAATCGGCACCGGGGAGCTGTTTTTT
TRBV7-2	18	TRBJ2-3	TRBD2	few	CASSLGFTLERDRDTQYF	TGTGCCAGCAGCTTAGGCTTCACTCTCGAGCGGGATAGAGATACGCAGTATTTT
TRBV6-2/TRBV6-3	14	TRBJ2-7	TRBD1	many	CASSPRTGAYEQYF	TGTGCCAGCAGTCCCCGGACAGGAGCCTACGAGCAGTACTTC
TRBV29-1	14	TRBJ2-7	TRBD1	medium-sized	CSVEDNRGPYEQYF	TGCAGCGTTGAAGATAATAGGGGGCCCTACGAGCAGTACTTC
TRBV28	12	TRBJ1-2	TRBD1	many	CASSQQGPGNTF	TGTGCCAGCAGCCAACAGGGGCCTGGGAACACCTTC
TRBV30	15	TRBJ1-2	.	many	CAWSTPRGGSYGYTF	TGTGCCTGGAGCACCCCACGAGGCGGGAGCTATGGCTACACCTTC
TRBV7-6	15	TRBJ2-3	TRBD2	medium-sized	CASGWTSAHTDTQYF	TGTGCCAGCGGATGGACTAGCGCACATACAGATACGCAGTATTTT
TRBV6-2/TRBV6-3	14	TRBJ2-7	TRBD1	.	CASRDGTGNYEQYF	TGTGCCAGCAGGGACGGGACAGGGAACTACGAGCAGTACTTC
TRBV2	14	TRBJ2-7	.	many	CASQREGLSYEQYF	TGTGCCAGCCAAAGGGAAGGACTCTCCTACGAGCAGTACTTC
TRBV10-3	16	TRBJ2-7	TRBD2	medium-sized	CATQLGFRRGAYEQYF	TGTGCCACCCAACTCGGGTTCCGGCGGGGGGCCTACGAGCAGTACTTC
TRBV7-8	19	TRBJ2-7	TRBD1	.	CASSFPRTGGGPWTSEQYF	TGTGCCAGCAGCTTCCCCAGGACAGGGGGCGGTCCCTGGACCAGCGAGCAGTACTTC
TRBV20-1	8	TRBJ2-4	.	many	CSRDNQYF	TGCAGTCGGGACAATCAGTACTTC
TRBV7-9	14	TRBJ2-5	.	few	CASSYSNSQETQYF	TGTGCCAGCAGCTATAGTAACAGCCAAGAGACCCAGTACTTC
TRBV2	12	TRBJ1-1	.	.	CASSPTPGGAFF	TGTGCCAGCAGTCCGACTCCCGGGGGAGCTTTCTTT
TRBV29-1	11	TRBJ1-2	.	many	CSSGDTYGYTF	TGCAGCTCCGGGGACACTTATGGCTACACCTTC
TRBV4-1	13	TRBJ2-3	.	medium-sized	CASSPPGADTQYF	TGCGCCAGCAGCCCCCCGGGGGCAGATACGCAGTATTTT
TRBV2	17	TRBJ2-3	TRBD2	few	CASTPPLRIAGGITQYF	TGTGCCAGCACTCCTCCCTTGAGGATTGCGGGGGGGATTACGCAGTATTTT
TRBV11-2	14	TRBJ1-2	.	.	CASSLPGAGYGYTF	TGTGCCAGCAGCTTACCAGGGGCTGGCTATGGCTACACCTTC